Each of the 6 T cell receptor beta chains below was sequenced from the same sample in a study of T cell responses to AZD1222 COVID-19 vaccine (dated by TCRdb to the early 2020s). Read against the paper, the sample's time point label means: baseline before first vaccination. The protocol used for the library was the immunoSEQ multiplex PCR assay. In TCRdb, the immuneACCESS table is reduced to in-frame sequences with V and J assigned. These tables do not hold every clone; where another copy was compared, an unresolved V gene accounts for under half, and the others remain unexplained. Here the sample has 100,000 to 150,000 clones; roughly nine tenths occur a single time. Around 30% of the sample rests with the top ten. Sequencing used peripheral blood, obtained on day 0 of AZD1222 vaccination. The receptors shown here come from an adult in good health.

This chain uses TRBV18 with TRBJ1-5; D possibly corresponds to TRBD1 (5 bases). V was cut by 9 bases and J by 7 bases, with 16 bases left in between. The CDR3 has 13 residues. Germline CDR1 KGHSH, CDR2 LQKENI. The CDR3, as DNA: TGTGCCAGTTCCATGGGGGATATACAGCCCCAGCATTTT. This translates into CASSMGDIQPQHF.

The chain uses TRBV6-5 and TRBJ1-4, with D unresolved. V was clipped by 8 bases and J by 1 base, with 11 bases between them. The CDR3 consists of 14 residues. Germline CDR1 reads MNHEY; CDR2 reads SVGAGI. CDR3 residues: CASRRAETNEKLFF. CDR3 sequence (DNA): TGTGCCAGCCGTAGAGCAGAAACTAATGAAAAACTGTTTTTT.

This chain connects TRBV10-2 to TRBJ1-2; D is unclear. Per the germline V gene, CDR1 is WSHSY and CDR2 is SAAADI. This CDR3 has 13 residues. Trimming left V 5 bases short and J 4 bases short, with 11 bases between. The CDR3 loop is CASSFGSSYGYTF. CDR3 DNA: TGCGCCAGCAGTTTTGGCAGCTCCTATGGCTACACCTTC.

The CDR3 reads CASSSRDRGWPGYGYTF. The CDR3 DNA sequence: TGTGCCAGTAGTTCACGGGACAGGGGATGGCCGGGCTATGGCTACACCTTC. The rearrangement links TRBV19 to TRBJ1-2; TRBD1 aligns across 10 bases. Trimming removed 5 bases from V and 4 bases from J; junction bases left unmatched: 13. Germline V gene data show CDR1 as LNHDA and CDR2 as SQIVND (reference sequence). The CDR3 sequence is 17 residues long.

CDR3 coding DNA: TGTGCCACCAGCAGAGATAAGGGGGAGACCCAGTACTTC. Translating gives CATSRDKGETQYF. This chain joins TRBV15 and TRBJ2-5, with a tentative D call TRBD1 (5 bases). Trimming pared 0 bases from V and 5 bases from J, leaving 7 bases between. The CDR3 covers 13 residues. The germline CDR1 and CDR2 sequences are LNHNV and YYDKDF (reference sequence).

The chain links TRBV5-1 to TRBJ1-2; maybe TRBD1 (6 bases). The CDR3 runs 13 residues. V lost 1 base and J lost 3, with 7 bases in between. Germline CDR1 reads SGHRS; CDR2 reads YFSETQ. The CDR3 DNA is TGCGCCAGCAGCTTGAACAGGGACTATGGCTACACCTTC. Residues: CASSLNRDYGYTF.